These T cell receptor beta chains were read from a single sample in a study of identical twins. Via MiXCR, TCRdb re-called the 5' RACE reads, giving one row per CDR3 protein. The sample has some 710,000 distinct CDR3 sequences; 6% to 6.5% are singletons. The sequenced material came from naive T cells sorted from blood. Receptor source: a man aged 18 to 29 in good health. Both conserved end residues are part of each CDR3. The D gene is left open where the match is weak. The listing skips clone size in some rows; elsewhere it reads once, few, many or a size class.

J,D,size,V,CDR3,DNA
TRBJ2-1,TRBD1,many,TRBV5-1,CASSSGTGSNEQFF,TGCGCCAGCAGCTCCGGGACAGGGTCCAATGAGCAGTTCTTC
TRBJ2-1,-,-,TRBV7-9,CASSPRSPGSYNEQFF,TGTGCCAGCAGCCCAAGATCGCCGGGCTCCTACAATGAGCAGTTCTTC
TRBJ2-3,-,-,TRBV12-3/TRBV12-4,CASRQIPHTQYF,TGTGCCAGCAGACAAATCCCCCATACGCAGTATTTT
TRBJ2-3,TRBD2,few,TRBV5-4,CASSFALAGGPGTDTQYF,TGTGCCAGCAGTTTTGCCCTAGCGGGAGGGCCGGGAACAGATACGCAGTATTTT
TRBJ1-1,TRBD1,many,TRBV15,CATTRTGNEAFF,TGTGCCACCACCAGGACAGGCAACGAAGCTTTCTTT
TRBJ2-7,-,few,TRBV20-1,CSARPPQGTAEGSAYEQYF,TGCAGTGCTAGACCACCACAGGGAACAGCAGAGGGTTCGGCTTACGAGCAGTACTTC
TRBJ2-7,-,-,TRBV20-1,CSAPRVPPTYEQYF,TGCAGTGCTCCGCGGGTCCCCCCAACCTACGAGCAGTACTTC
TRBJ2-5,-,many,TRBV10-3,CAISDGLTGETQYF,TGTGCCATCAGTGACGGACTAACGGGGGAGACCCAGTACTTC
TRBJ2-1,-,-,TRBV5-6,CASSSGGTLYNEQFF,TGTGCCAGCAGCTCGGGCGGGACCCTTTACAATGAGCAGTTCTTC
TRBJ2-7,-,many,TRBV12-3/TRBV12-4,CASLGLGEQYF,TGTGCCAGTCTGGGGCTCGGGGAGCAGTACTTC
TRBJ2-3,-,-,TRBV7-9,CASSSIDTDTQYF,TGTGCCAGCAGCTCAATTGACACAGATACGCAGTATTTT
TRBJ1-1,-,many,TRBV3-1,CASSQDYTLEAFF,TGTGCCAGCAGCCAAGACTACACACTTGAAGCTTTCTTT
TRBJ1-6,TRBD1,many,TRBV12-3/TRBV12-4,CASSLLTGGNSPLHF,TGTGCCAGCAGTTTATTGACAGGGGGGAATTCACCCCTCCACTTT
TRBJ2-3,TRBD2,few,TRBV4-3,CASSQGASGSTDTQYF,TGCGCCAGCAGCCAGGGGGCTAGCGGGAGCACAGATACGCAGTATTTT
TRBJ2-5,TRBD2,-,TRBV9,CASSAGTSGRARETQYF,TGTGCCAGCAGCGCCGGGACTAGCGGGAGGGCCAGAGAGACCCAGTACTTC
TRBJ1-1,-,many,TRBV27,CASSLSLIGEAFF,TGTGCCAGCAGTTTATCACTTATCGGTGAAGCTTTCTTT
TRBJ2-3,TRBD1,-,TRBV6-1,CASSAAGTAQYF,TGTGCCAGCAGTGCCGCCGGGACAGCGCAGTATTTT
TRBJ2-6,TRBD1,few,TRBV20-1,CSASGTGTLSGANVLTF,TGCAGTGCTAGTGGGACAGGGACCCTCTCTGGGGCCAACGTCCTGACTTTC